One sample yielded the 25 T cell receptor beta chains listed below, sequenced in a study of blood T cells in healthy people across ages. It was with a sample-barcoded 5' primer and a J-beta primer mix that a second PCR of roughly 6 to 12 cycles was run. TCRdb analysed the 5' RACE reads with MiXCR anew, one entry per CDR3 protein. The table includes about 1,400,000 distinct CDR3 sequences, roughly 64% detected once. Specimen: blood. The receptors here all came from a man between 18 and 35 years old in good health.

Details on this clonotype: Sequence at one end of the junction differs from germline and may be a read error. V and J are TRBV6-5 and TRBJ2-7; D unclear. Germline V gives CDR1 MNHEY, CDR2 SVGAGI. This CDR3 region has 15 residues. The CDR3 nucleotides read TGTGCCAGCAGTTACTCGCTGGGGTCATACTACAAGCAGTACTTC. Its protein is CASSYSLGSYYKQYF.

The rearrangement uses TRBV4-1 and TRBJ1-5; D is ambiguous. CDR1 is MGHRA, CDR2 YSYEKL, per germline. This CDR3 region has 14 residues. Trimming removed 1 base at V and 7 bases at J, with 11 bases between. CDR3 loop: CASSQGSRGQPQHF. CDR3 bases: TGCGCCAGCAGCCAAGGTTCCCGCGGGCAGCCCCAGCATTTT.

This clonotype appeared a few times. The chain joins TRBV6-2 or TRBV6-3 to TRBJ2-1, with 8 positions matching TRBD1. Unmatched junction bases numbered 7, after V lost 6 bases and J lost 15 bases. The CDR3 runs 11 residues. Looked up from germline, CDR1 is MNHEY and CDR2 is SVGEGT. The DNA for the CDR3 is TGTGCCAGCAGCCTGGACAGGGTTACGTTCTTC. This codes for CASSLDRVTFF.

This sequence joins TRBV20-1 and TRBJ2-7; possible D gene TRBD1, 6 bases. Between the trimmed V and J ends, which lost 5 bases and 1 base, there was a span of 15 bases. This CDR3 is 14 amino acids long. In germline, CDR1 is DFQATT, CDR2 SNEGSKA (reference sequence). CDR3 nucleotide sequence: TGCAGTGCTCCACACTTAGGGGGATCCTACGAGCAGTACTTC. Protein product: CSAPHLGGSYEQYF.

This clonotype was picked up a small number of times. The chain combines TRBV29-1 with TRBJ2-7, with a tentative D call TRBD1 (6 bases). With 2 bases removed from V and 4 bases from J, the gap between germline ends came to 12 bases. Germline loops: CDR1 SQVTM, CDR2 ANQGSEA. The CDR3 sequence is 13 residues long. CDR3: CSVEPQGMYEQYF. The CDR3 DNA follows: TGCAGCGTTGAACCTCAGGGGATGTACGAGCAGTACTTC.

This clonotype showed up just a few times. The chain uses TRBV7-9 and TRBJ2-3, with D hard to call. Germline V gives CDR1 SEHNR, CDR2 FQNEAQ (reference sequence). The V end was cut by 8 bases, the J end by 2 bases, with 14 bases between. CDR3 length: 14 residues. The CDR3 is CASLPSGPTDTQYF. The CDR3 DNA is TGTGCCAGCCTGCCTTCAGGACCCACAGATACGCAGTATTTT. The variable domain in full, completed from reference TRBV7-9 and TRBJ2-3, reads DTGVSQNPRHKITKRGQNVTFRCDPISEHNRLYWYRQTLGQGPEFLTYFQNEAQLEKSRLLSDRFSAERPKGSFSTLEIQRTEQGDSAMYLCASLPSGPTDTQYFGPGTRLTVL.

Concerning this clonotype itself: One end of the junction varies from germline; a read error may be responsible. V usage is TRBV11-2 and J usage is TRBJ2-3; tentatively, D is TRBD1 (6 bases). Germline V gives CDR1 SGHAT, CDR2 FQNNGV. CDR3 length: 17 amino acids. CDR3 loop: CASSLESAAGETDTQYF. DNA for the CDR3: TGTGCCAGTAGCTTAGAGAGCGCGGCAGGGGAAACAGATACGCAGTATTTT.

The gene calls are TRBV27 and TRBJ1-2; TRBD1 agrees at 8 bases. The CDR3 has 15 residues. The V gene end was trimmed by 3 bases and the J gene end by 4 bases; junction bases not matched to a gene: 7. Germline values: CDR1 MNHEY, CDR2 SMNVEV (reference sequence). CDR3 sequence reads: CASSFTITGGYGYTF. In DNA, the CDR3 is TGTGCCAGCAGTTTTACGATAACAGGGGGCTATGGCTACACCTTC.

This clonotype was seen just once. This chain joins TRBV2 and TRBJ2-5, with 8 bases that match TRBD2. Per the germline V gene, CDR1 is SNHLY and CDR2 is FYNNEI. After removal of 5 bases from V and 5 bases from J, the junction contained 7 bases not matched to a gene. The CDR3 length is 14 residues. The CDR3 loop reads CASSFLAGPETQYF. The CDR3 nucleotides read TGTGCCAGCAGTTTTTTAGCGGGGCCGGAGACCCAGTACTTC.

The DNA for the CDR3 is TGCGCCAGCAGCCCAGGAGGCGGTCGGTCTACCTCTGGAAACACCATATATTTT. It codes for CASSPGGGRSTSGNTIYF. The chain joins TRBV4-1 to TRBJ1-3; D gene ambiguous. V was cut by 4 bases and J by 0 bases, with 19 bases left in between. CDR1 and CDR2 from the germline V gene are MGHRA and YSYEKL. This CDR3 has 18 amino acids.

This clonotype was observed once. The rearrangement links TRBV7-9 to TRBJ2-2, with 10 bases lining up with TRBD2. Germline V gene data show CDR1 as SEHNR and CDR2 as FQNEAQ (reference sequence). The CDR3 is 17 amino acids. The trim removed 2 bases at V and 3 bases at J, leaving 6 bases unmatched. CDR3 nucleotide sequence: TGTGCCAGCAGCTTAATCGGGCTAGCGGGGGACACCGGGGAGCTGTTTTTT. Translation: CASSLIGLAGDTGELFF.

This sequence joins TRBV6-2 or TRBV6-3 and TRBJ2-1, with D possibly TRBD1 on 6 matching bases. V lost 10 bases to trimming and J lost 2 bases, with 15 bases between them. Germline V gene lookup returns CDR1 MNHEY and CDR2 SVGEGT. CDR3 length equals 14 residues. The CDR3, as DNA: TGTGCCACTCAACGACAGGCGGCCTACAATGAGCAGTTCTTC. It yields the protein CATQRQAAYNEQFF.

The CDR3 sequence is CASSSGGVRSYGYTF. DNA for the CDR3: TGTGCCAGCAGCTCTGGGGGTGTACGGAGCTATGGCTACACCTTC. The genes are TRBV7-9 and TRBJ1-2, with D perhaps matching TRBD1 (5 bases). Germline CDR1 SEHNR, CDR2 FQNEAQ (reference sequence). This CDR3 region has 15 residues. The germline V and J ends were trimmed by 4 bases and 4 bases, with 16 bases remaining between them. Full variable domain (rest looked up from reference TRBV7-9 and TRBJ1-2): DTGVSQNPRHKITKRGQNVTFRCDPISEHNRLYWYRQTLGQGPEFLTYFQNEAQLEKSRLLSDRFSAERPKGSFSTLEIQRTEQGDSAMYLCASSSGGVRSYGYTFGSGTRLTVV.

This sequence joins TRBV29-1 and TRBJ2-1, with D unresolved. The length of the CDR3 is 13 residues. Germline CDR1 reads SQVTM; CDR2 reads ANQGSEA. Here the CDR3 reads CVGRQETYNEQFF. The DNA for the CDR3 is TGCGTAGGGCGGCAGGAGACCTACAATGAGCAGTTCTTC.

This clonotype showed up just once. The V and J genes are TRBV4-2 and TRBJ1-2; 9 bases agree with TRBD1. This CDR3 spans 15 amino acids. Losses at the gene ends were 1 base for V and 8 bases for J; bases not matched to a gene: 8. Germline-derived CDR1 and CDR2 are LGHNA and YNFKEQ. This CDR3 is CASSQGNRGPLGYTF. In DNA form, the CDR3 reads TGTGCCAGCAGCCAAGGAAACAGGGGGCCGCTGGGCTACACCTTC.

In its sample, this clonotype was seen a few times. The rearrangement joins TRBV5-1 to TRBJ2-7, with 8 bases fitting TRBD1. The length of the CDR3 is 14 residues. In germline, CDR1 is SGHRS, CDR2 YFSETQ. With 5 bases clipped from V and 0 bases from J, the junction kept 4 bases outside the gene matches. CDR3 loop: CASRGDRSSYEQYF. CDR3 in DNA: TGCGCCAGCAGGGGGGACAGGTCCTCCTACGAGCAGTACTTC.

The chain couples TRBV7-2 to TRBJ2-3; TRBD2 matches 11 bases. V lost 5 bases and J lost 7; bases outside the gene matches: 5. Germline assignment: CDR1 SGHTA and CDR2 FQGNSA. The CDR3 totals 14 residues. As DNA, the CDR3 is TGTGCCAGCAGCACTAGCGGGGGCGGTTATACGCAGTATTTT. Encoded protein: CASSTSGGGYTQYF.

This rearrangement joins TRBV2 to TRBJ2-7; 14 positions agree with TRBD2. The end of the DNA aligns better with TRBJ2-1, so the J call may be wrong. CDR1 SNHLY and CDR2 FYNNEI come from the germline V gene. There are 16 residues in the CDR3. The CDR3 DNA reads as TGTGCCAGCAGCCCTGGGACTAGCGGGAGTACCTATGAGCAGTTCTTC. Its protein is CASSPGTSGSTYEQFF.

V is TRBV20-1 and J is TRBJ2-7, with 9 bases aligning to TRBD1. The CDR3 extends over 14 amino acids. CDR1 is DFQATT and CDR2 is SNEGSKA in the germline V gene (reference sequence). Losses at the gene ends were 5 bases for V and 4 bases for J; bases not matched to a gene: 9. CDR3 loop: CSAHARDRAYEQYF. The CDR3 bases are TGCAGTGCTCACGCCCGGGACAGGGCTTACGAGCAGTACTTC.

This chain links TRBV5-1 with TRBJ2-2; TRBD2 aligns across 8 bases. Germline V gives CDR1 SGHRS, CDR2 YFSETQ. The V gene end was trimmed by 4 bases and the J gene end by 7 bases; junction bases not matched to a gene: 9. CDR3 length: 15 amino acids. Written as DNA, the CDR3 is TGCGCCAGCAGCCCCACAGCGGGAGTTGTCGGGGAGCTGTTTTTT. Translating gives CASSPTAGVVGELFF.

This clonotype was recorded a few times. This chain connects TRBV4-2 to TRBJ2-1; unclear D gene. Germline V gene lookup returns CDR1 LGHNA and CDR2 YNFKEQ. V was shortened by 1 base and J by 0 bases, with 10 bases between the two germline ends. The CDR3 spans 16 residues. The CDR3 DNA is TGTGCCAGCAGCCAAGGCCTAGGAGCCTCCTACAATGAGCAGTTCTTC. This codes for CASSQGLGASYNEQFF.

The CDR3 sequence: CASSSNRERSSYEQYF. The CDR3 DNA sequence: TGTGCCAGCAGCTCAAACAGGGAAAGGAGCTCCTACGAGCAGTACTTC. The chain uses TRBV7-8 and TRBJ2-7; maybe TRBD1 (6 bases). The germline V gene has CDR1 SGHVS and CDR2 FQNEAQ. V was pared by 4 bases and J by 0 bases, with 16 bases between. This CDR3 comprises 16 residues.

This clonotype was seen once. The chain is built from TRBV29-1 and TRBJ2-1; D not certain. Germline V gene sequence: CDR1 SQVTM, CDR2 ANQGSEA. V was clipped by 1 base and J by 9 bases, with 16 bases between them. The CDR3 length is 14 residues. CDR3 DNA sequence: TGCAGCGTTGAAGGGGAACTACGTTCGGGTGAGCAGTTCTTC. This sequence encodes CSVEGELRSGEQFF.

The chain carries TRBV20-1 and TRBJ1-1; D gene uncertain. V was shortened by 1 base and J by 3 bases, with 9 bases between the two germline ends. Germline loops: CDR1 DFQATT, CDR2 SNEGSKA (reference sequence). The CDR3 totals 13 residues. CDR3 amino acids: CSARVREYTEAFF. The CDR3 DNA reads TGCAGTGCTAGAGTTCGGGAGTACACTGAAGCTTTCTTT.

This clonotype appeared a few times. The rearrangement links TRBV5-1 to TRBJ2-3; D not certain. The CDR3 sequence is 13 residues long. The V end was cut by 0 bases, the J end by 6 bases, with 8 bases between. Germline values: CDR1 SGHRS, CDR2 YFSETQ. CDR3 in amino acids: CASSLDSRDTQYF. The CDR3 nucleotides read TGCGCCAGCAGCTTGGACAGTCGGGATACGCAGTATTTT.